This T cell receptor beta chain emerged from a study of cytomegalovirus exposure and HLA in healthy donors. For this clone: Its antigen is as yet unknown.

The PCR made use of 60 Vbeta and 13 Jbeta primers. In the source study's methods: Some 80 million unique TCR beta chains, roughly 12 million shared, were counted in a later analysis. Profiled with immunoSEQ multiplex PCR; TCRdb holds only in-frame clones, not every one. From that table come the V and J calls and clone size; the DNA was used to work out D and trimming. Of 95,000 to 150,000 clones in the sample, less than 80% are singletons; the top ten hold under 5%. V was cut by 6 bases and J by 1 base, with 16 bases left in between. The CDR3 length is 16 residues. Germline CDR1 reads MNHEY; CDR2 reads SMNVEV (reference sequence). Though probably carrying unrecorded immune exposures, donors were nominally healthy at sampling. Study-wide points: Information on immune exposure was restricted to one variable (CMV serostatus).

The sequence was collected from a man aged 25-45 years in good health and CMV-seronegative. The chain carries TRBV27 and TRBJ1-5; no firm D call. The sample was PBMCs. In DNA, the CDR3 is TGTGCCAGCAGGAACAGCGGGGTTGGAAGCAATCAGCCCCAGCATTTT. This encodes CASRNSGVGSNQPQHF.